The 22 T cell receptor beta chains in this list originate from one sample, sequenced in a study of shared clonotypes between healthy human individuals. Measured with immunoSEQ multiplex PCR; TCRdb has only the in-frame clones, and not every one. Of hundreds of thousands of clones in the sample, roughly 79% were seen once. The sample was PBMCs. All receptors derive from a middle-aged woman in good health. Some clones in this sample may be carry-over from other donors' samples.

The rearrangement links TRBV7-9 to TRBJ2-7, with 9 positions matching TRBD2. Germline V gene lookup returns CDR1 SEHNR and CDR2 FQNEAQ (reference sequence). V shed 2 bases and J 3 bases; nucleotides not matched to a gene: 2. The CDR3 is 14 amino acids. This CDR3 reads CASSLWREGYEQYF. DNA of the CDR3: TGTGCCAGCAGCTTATGGCGGGAGGGCTACGAGCAGTACTTC.

The sample holds one count of this clone. The CDR3 spells CASSQGPDRSSYNEQFF. CDR3 in DNA: TGCGCCAGCAGCCAAGGGCCCGACAGGAGCTCCTACAATGAGCAGTTCTTC. V is TRBV4-1 and J is TRBJ2-1; tentatively, D is TRBD1 (6 bases). V lost 1 base to trimming and J lost 0 bases, with 13 bases between them. Per germline, CDR1 MGHRA and CDR2 YSYEKL. The CDR3 consists of 17 residues.

This clone has more than one count but fewer than ten. The J gene is TRBJ1-1, the V gene TRBV19; tentative D call: TRBD1 (5 bases). This CDR3 contains 10 residues. V shed 4 bases and J shed 11 bases, with 8 bases lying between them. Germline V gene sequence: CDR1 LNHDA, CDR2 SQIVND (reference sequence). CDR3 in DNA: TGTGCCAGTAGTACAGGGATTGCTTTCTTT. Translated: CASSTGIAFF. Filled out from reference TRBV19 and TRBJ1-1, the complete variable domain reads DGGITQSPKYLFRKEGQNVTLSCEQNLNHDAMYWYRQDPGQGLRLIYYSQIVNDFQKGDIAEGYSVSREKKESFPLTVTSAQKNPTAFYLCASSTGIAFFGQGTRLTVV.

This clone was observed once. The V and J genes are TRBV30 and TRBJ1-2; 8 bases fit TRBD1. This CDR3 spans 16 amino acids. V shed 4 bases and J 8 bases; nucleotides not matched to a gene: 18. Germline values: CDR1 GTSNPN, CDR2 SVGIG (reference sequence). The CDR3 nucleotides are TGTGCCTGGACCACTGGGACAGGTTACTCCTCACAGGGCTACACCTTC. Translation: CAWTTGTGYSSQGYTF.

The table lists this clone with a count of one. CDR3 sequence reads: CASSLVVAYNEQFF. The CDR3 coding sequence is TGTGCCAGCAGCTTAGTGGTGGCTTACAATGAGCAGTTCTTC. V usage is TRBV7-2 and J usage is TRBJ2-1; D not certain. The V and J ends lost 1 base and 4 bases respectively, with 8 bases between them. The CDR3 is 14 residues long. The V gene's germline CDR1 is SGHTA and CDR2 FQGNSA.

The chain uses TRBV18 and TRBJ2-1; 9 nucleotides agree with TRBD1. The CDR3 contains 17 residues. From germline, CDR1 is KGHSH and CDR2 LQKENI. Germline trimming cut 3 bases from V and 6 bases from J; bases unmatched to any gene: 12. This CDR3 reads CASSPTTILTGGNEQFF. CDR3 nucleotides: TGTGCCAGCTCACCCACGACGATTTTGACAGGGGGCAATGAGCAGTTCTTC.

V and J are TRBV19 and TRBJ2-2; no definite D call. The CDR3 is made up of 12 amino acids. Germline CDR1 reads LNHDA; CDR2 reads SQIVND (reference sequence). The V end was cut by 6 bases, the J end by 6 bases, with 8 bases between. The CDR3 DNA reads as TGTGCCAGTAGCACTTTCCCCGGGGAGCTGTTTTTT. The encoded protein is CASSTFPGELFF.

The chain recombines TRBV27 with TRBJ1-4; the D gene is possibly TRBD1 (5 bases). Germline V CDR1 and CDR2: MNHEY, SMNVEV (reference sequence). This CDR3 comprises 14 residues. Trimming stripped 6 bases from V and 6 bases from J, with 14 bases between. The CDR3 coding sequence is TGTGCCAGCAGCACCCCAGGGTCCGATGAAAAACTGTTTTTT. It specifies CASSTPGSDEKLFF.

The chain joins TRBV10-3 to TRBJ2-3; TRBD2 aligns across 13 bases. Germline-derived CDR1 and CDR2 are ENHRY and SYGVKD. Trimming removed 6 bases from V and 3 bases from J; junction bases left unmatched: 6. This CDR3 is built from 16 residues. The CDR3 DNA reads TGTGCCATCAGCCGGACTAGCGGGAGTAGTACAGATACGCAGTATTTT. Translation: CAISRTSGSSTDTQYF.

With regard to this clone: Other nucleotide sequences from this sample produce the same CDR3. The rearrangement uses TRBV7-2 and TRBJ1-1; 7 positions agree with TRBD1. The germline V gene has CDR1 SGHTA and CDR2 FQGNSA. V dropped 3 bases and J dropped 5; count of bases not matched to a gene: 3. The CDR3 sequence is 13 residues long. The CDR3 DNA sequence: TGTGCCAGCAGCTTTCGCAGGGGGACTGAAGCTTTCTTT. Translating it yields CASSFRRGTEAFF.

The V and J genes are TRBV5-4 and TRBJ2-7; 13 nucleotides align to TRBD2. Germline trimming cut 4 bases from V and 4 bases from J; bases unmatched to any gene: 5. The CDR3 has 15 amino acids. Per the germline V gene, CDR1 is SGHNT and CDR2 is YYREEE (reference sequence). The CDR3 protein is CASSHGLAGVYEQYF. The CDR3 region has the DNA TGTGCCAGCAGCCACGGACTAGCGGGAGTTTACGAGCAGTACTTC. Full variable domain (outside the CDR3, taken from reference TRBV5-4 and TRBJ2-7): ETGVTQSPTHLIKTRGQQVTLRCSSQSGHNTVSWYQQALGQGPQFIFQYYREEENGRGNFPPRFSGLQFPNYSSELNVNALELDDSALYLCASSHGLAGVYEQYFGPGTRLTVT.

This sequence joins TRBV7-8 and TRBJ1-1; no reliable D call. There are 15 residues in the CDR3. The germline V gene has CDR1 SGHVS and CDR2 FQNEAQ. Trimming removed 2 bases at V and 0 bases at J, with 10 bases between. In DNA, the CDR3 is TGTGCCAGCAGCTTATCCAGGTCAATGAACACTGAAGCTTTCTTT. This translates into CASSLSRSMNTEAFF.

The chain is built from TRBV5-8 and TRBJ2-5; D is possibly TRBD1 (5 bases). Per the germline V gene, CDR1 is SGHTS and CDR2 is YDEGEE. CDR3 length: 11 residues. Trimming cost V 7 bases and J 5 bases, with 9 bases left between them. CDR3 sequence reads: CASLKGETQYF. DNA of the CDR3: TGTGCCAGCCTAAAGGGGGAGACCCAGTACTTC.

This chain joins TRBV9 and TRBJ1-2, with D possibly being TRBD1 (6 bases). This CDR3 contains 11 residues. Germline assignment: CDR1 SGDLS and CDR2 YYNGEE. V gave up 7 bases and J gave up 2 bases, with 6 bases separating them. In DNA form, the CDR3 reads TGTGCCAGCGGGACAAACTATGGCTACACCTTC. This encodes CASGTNYGYTF.

This clone was recorded once. The J gene is TRBJ2-3, the V gene TRBV7-2, with TRBD2 identical over 8 bases. CDR1 is SGHTA, CDR2 FQGNSA, per germline. CDR3 length: 16 amino acids. Trimming at V came to 5 bases and at J to 3 bases, leaving 10 bases not matched to a gene. CDR3 region: CASSPQAGAVTDTQYF. The CDR3 bases are TGTGCCAGCAGCCCCCAAGCGGGAGCGGTTACAGATACGCAGTATTTT.

V usage is TRBV9 and J usage is TRBJ2-7, with a tentative D call TRBD2 (6 bases). V lost 3 bases to trimming and J lost 1 base, with 20 bases between them. The CDR3 sequence is 17 residues long. Germline V gene sequence: CDR1 SGDLS, CDR2 YYNGEE. CDR3 sequence reads: CASSAAVGGLGSYEQYF. The CDR3, as DNA: TGTGCCAGCAGCGCCGCAGTGGGGGGTCTGGGGTCCTACGAGCAGTACTTC.

The V and J genes are TRBV29-1 and TRBJ2-7; a weak D match, TRBD2 (5 bases). Germline lookup yields CDR1 SQVTM and CDR2 ANQGSEA. Trimming removed 5 bases at V and 2 bases at J, with 13 bases between. CDR3 length: 13 residues. CDR3 coding DNA: TGCAGCGTTAGAAGAGGGTTTGCCTACGAGCAGTACTTC. It is translated as CSVRRGFAYEQYF.

This chain uses TRBV5-5 with TRBJ1-5; D remains unclear. The length of the CDR3 is 13 residues. V lost 3 bases, J lost 3 bases, and 7 bases lay in between. The germline V gene encodes CDR1 SGHKS and CDR2 YYEKEE (reference sequence). Written as DNA, the CDR3 is TGTGCCAGCAGCTACGCCCTCAATCAGCCCCAGCATTTT. Translation gives CASSYALNQPQHF. Full variable domain (remainder filled in from reference TRBV5-5 and TRBJ1-5): DAGVTQSPTHLIKTRGQQVTLRCSPISGHKSVSWYQQVLGQGPQFIFQYYEKEERGRGNFPDRFSARQFPNYSSELNVNALLLGDSALYLCASSYALNQPQHFGDGTRLSIL.

V and J are TRBV30 and TRBJ1-4; D is perhaps TRBD1 (5 bases). The CDR3 spans 13 residues. The germline V and J ends were trimmed by 0 bases and 8 bases, with 10 bases remaining between them. Germline values: CDR1 GTSNPN, CDR2 SVGIG (reference sequence). The CDR3 loop is CAWSVQGGEKLFF. The DNA of the CDR3 is TGTGCCTGGAGTGTCCAGGGAGGGGAAAAACTGTTTTTT.

The rearrangement joins TRBV28 to TRBJ2-7; D unclear. This CDR3 comprises 13 residues. CDR1 and CDR2 from the germline V gene are MDHEN and SYDVKM. Trimming removed 5 bases at V and 4 bases at J, with 12 bases between. CDR3 region: CASSRDPRYEQYF. The CDR3 DNA sequence: TGTGCCAGCAGTCGCGACCCTCGGTACGAGCAGTACTTC.

The rearrangement joins TRBV25-1 to TRBJ2-1; either TRBD1 or TRBD2 may fit D (5 bases each). This CDR3 contains 15 residues. Trimming removed 2 bases from V and 6 bases from J, with 14 bases in between. CDR1 is MGHDK, CDR2 SYGVNS, per germline. This CDR3 is CASSERTGRGNEQFF. The DNA for the CDR3 is TGTGCCAGCAGTGAAAGGACGGGGCGAGGCAATGAGCAGTTCTTC.

The V and J genes are TRBV27 and TRBJ2-7; D gene ambiguous. Trimming removed 4 bases at V and 0 bases at J, with 10 bases between. The CDR3 covers 14 residues. Germline CDR1 MNHEY, CDR2 SMNVEV (reference sequence). CDR3 bases: TGTGCCAGCAGTTCTCGCATTAGCTCCTACGAGCAGTACTTC. It is translated as CASSSRISSYEQYF.